A selection of T cell receptor beta chains follows, all from one sample in a study of technical replicates of blood from a few donors. Clones were read by immunoSEQ multiplex PCR, and TCRdb kept only the in-frame ones, dropping some. The data show some 70,000 clones, approximately 90% seen once. The material sequenced was PBMCs. The source of these receptors is a human donor in good health. Some clones in this sample may be carry-over from other donors' samples. Each CDR3 is given with its conserved first and last residue. A D gene is named only where the DNA matches it firmly. Clone sizes are given selectively: once, few, many, or a class where the clone is expanded.

TRBJ2-5 | TRBD2 | once | TRBV7-2 | CASSHRAGGGQETQYF | TGTGCCAGCAGCCATCGAGCGGGAGGGGGGCAAGAGACCCAGTACTTC
TRBJ1-1 | NA | NA | TRBV27 | CASSQQGMNTEAFF | TGTGCCAGCAGTCAACAGGGTATGAACACTGAAGCTTTCTTT
TRBJ2-6 | NA | NA | TRBV2 | CASRVQGSGANVLTF | TGTGCCAGCAGAGTACAGGGCTCTGGGGCCAACGTCCTGACTTTC
TRBJ2-7 | TRBD2 | NA | TRBV30 | CAWSRGGLEPYEQYF | TGTGCCTGGAGCCGGGGGGGACTAGAGCCCTACGAGCAGTACTTC
TRBJ2-1 | NA | NA | TRBV10-2 | CASSPLGLHQAYNEQFF | TGCGCCAGCAGTCCCCTGGGACTTCACCAGGCCTACAATGAGCAGTTCTTC
TRBJ1-1 | NA | NA | TRBV5-4 | CASSLAGMNTEAFF | TGTGCCAGCAGCTTAGCAGGGATGAACACTGAAGCTTTCTTT
TRBJ2-4 | TRBD1 | NA | TRBV4-3 | CASSPPGTGTNIQYF | TGCGCCAGCAGCCCTCCCGGGACAGGGACAAACATTCAGTACTTC
TRBJ1-3 | NA | NA | TRBV19 | CASSATTGNTIYF | TGTGCCAGTAGCGCAACAACAGGAAACACCATATATTTT
TRBJ2-5 | NA | NA | TRBV4-2 | CASSGSRETQYF | TGTGCCAGCAGCGGGAGTCGGGAGACCCAGTACTTC
TRBJ1-5 | NA | NA | TRBV6-1 | CASSERETRNQPQHF | TGTGCCAGCAGTGAGAGAGAAACTCGCAATCAGCCCCAGCATTTT
TRBJ2-2 | TRBD2 | NA | TRBV18 | CASSPHDRGLNTTGELFF | TGTGCCAGCTCACCACATGATCGGGGACTAAATACCACCGGGGAGCTGTTTTTT
TRBJ2-7 | TRBD2 | once | TRBV7-3 | CASRVPLADVSYEQYF | TGTGCCAGCCGAGTCCCACTAGCGGACGTCTCCTACGAGCAGTACTTC
TRBJ1-2 | NA | NA | TRBV10-2 | CASRRQGNMDYGYTF | TGCGCCAGCAGGCGGCAGGGCAATATGGACTATGGCTACACCTTC
TRBJ2-3 | NA | NA | TRBV5-6 | CASSLGDQAGTQYF | TGTGCCAGCAGCTTGGGTGACCAAGCAGGTACGCAGTATTTT
TRBJ2-7 | TRBD2 | NA | TRBV6-5 | CASRGTSGGSYEQYF | TGTGCCAGCAGGGGGACTAGCGGGGGCTCCTACGAGCAGTACTTC
TRBJ1-2 | NA | NA | TRBV15 | CATSGFRGNTNYGYTF | TGTGCCACCAGCGGCTTCAGGGGAAACACTAACTATGGCTACACCTTC
TRBJ2-7 | NA | NA | TRBV19 | CASSTSAPTEQYF | TGTGCCAGTAGTACCAGCGCCCCTACAGAGCAGTACTTC
TRBJ2-2 | TRBD1 | NA | TRBV5-1 | CASRPGQDTGELFF | TGCGCCAGCAGGCCGGGACAGGACACCGGGGAGCTGTTTTTT
TRBJ1-1 | TRBD1 | NA | TRBV2 | CASSTTGVTEAFF | TGTGCCAGCAGTACAACAGGGGTGACTGAAGCTTTCTTT
TRBJ2-3 | NA | NA | TRBV19 | CASRIRAESHTDTQYF | TGTGCCAGTAGGATACGAGCGGAGTCCCACACAGATACGCAGTATTTT
TRBJ1-2 | NA | few | TRBV2 | CASSFGPSVDGYTF | TGTGCCAGCAGTTTCGGTCCCTCTGTGGATGGCTACACCTTC
TRBJ2-1 | TRBD2 | NA | TRBV9 | CASSVAPPGGDYNEQFF | TGTGCCAGCAGCGTAGCCCCCCCGGGGGGGGATTACAATGAGCAGTTCTTC
TRBJ2-1 | TRBD2 | NA | TRBV4-1 | CASSQDLVAGGPGEQFF | TGCGCCAGCAGCCAAGATCTTGTAGCGGGGGGGCCAGGTGAGCAGTTCTTC
TRBJ1-2 | TRBD1 | once | TRBV4-2 | CASSQAQGVTF | TGTGCCAGCAGCCAAGCCCAGGGGGTGACCTTC
TRBJ1-3 | NA | NA | TRBV6-5 | CASTSGSGNTIYF | TGTGCCAGCACTTCCGGGTCTGGAAACACCATATATTTT
TRBJ2-3 | NA | few | TRBV2 | CASSAPFLDTQYF | TGTGCCAGCAGTGCCCCTTTCTTAGATACGCAGTATTTT
TRBJ1-1 | NA | NA | TRBV4-3 | CASSQECCQGNTEAFF | TGCGCCAGCAGCCAAGAGTGTTGCCAGGGGAACACTGAAGCTTTCTTT
TRBJ2-7 | NA | NA | TRBV5-1 | CASSLRDTSSYEQYF | TGCGCCAGCAGCCTCCGGGACACCAGCTCCTACGAGCAGTACTTC
TRBJ2-3 | TRBD2 | NA | TRBV9 | CASSVKRGGTDTQYF | TGTGCCAGCAGCGTAAAGCGGGGAGGCACAGATACGCAGTATTTT
TRBJ2-5 | TRBD1 | NA | TRBV5-1 | CASGQGIRETQYF | TGCGCCAGCGGACAGGGCATTAGGGAGACCCAGTACTTC
TRBJ2-1 | NA | few | TRBV5-4 | CASSLSAGVGASSIGQFF | TGTGCCAGCAGCCTCTCAGCCGGGGTGGGTGCTTCATCGATTGGGCAGTTCTTC
TRBJ2-3 | NA | NA | TRBV7-8 | CASSIDSRQGTQYF | TGTGCCAGCAGCATTGACTCCAGGCAGGGTACGCAGTATTTT
TRBJ2-3 | NA | NA | TRBV7-2 | CASSPWLVTDTQYF | TGTGCCAGCAGCCCGTGGTTAGTCACAGATACGCAGTATTTT
TRBJ2-7 | TRBD2 | NA | TRBV4-2 | CASSRSLASGRGEQYF | TGTGCCAGCAGCCGTAGCTTGGCCAGCGGGAGAGGCGAGCAGTACTTC
TRBJ1-1 | NA | NA | TRBV5-4 | CASSSAAAEAFF | TGTGCCAGCAGCTCGGCGGCCGCTGAAGCTTTCTTT
TRBJ2-5 | TRBD2 | NA | TRBV7-2 | CASSKWLAAETQYF | TGTGCCAGCAGCAAGTGGCTAGCGGCAGAGACCCAGTACTTC
TRBJ1-2 | NA | NA | TRBV27 | CASGLLANYGYTF | TGTGCCAGCGGACTGTTAGCTAACTATGGCTACACCTTC
TRBJ1-6 | TRBD1 | NA | TRBV7-2 | CASSPRWTGEAYNSPLHF | TGTGCCAGCAGCCCACGGTGGACAGGGGAGGCCTATAATTCACCCCTCCACTTT
TRBJ2-7 | NA | NA | TRBV27 | CATGGLQGAAEQYF | TGTGCCACGGGGGGACTTCAGGGGGCAGCCGAGCAGTACTTC
TRBJ1-2 | TRBD1 | few | TRBV13 | CASSRDRDNRYTF | TGTGCCAGCAGCCGGGACAGGGATAATCGCTACACCTTC
TRBJ1-1 | NA | NA | TRBV30 | CAWSPGDTEAFF | TGTGCCTGGAGTCCGGGGGACACTGAAGCTTTCTTT
TRBJ2-3 | TRBD2 | NA | TRBV30 | CAWSLAGGTDTQYF | TGTGCCTGGAGCCTTGCGGGAGGGACAGATACGCAGTATTTT
TRBJ2-7 | NA | NA | TRBV27 | CASGLGSREQYF | TGTGCCAGCGGACTCGGTAGCCGCGAGCAGTACTTC
TRBJ1-5 | NA | NA | TRBV21-1 | CASSKTGPQPQHF | TGTGCCAGCAGCAAGACAGGGCCCCAGCCCCAGCATTTT
TRBJ1-6 | NA | once | TRBV7-2 | CASSLGGPLHF | TGTGCCAGCAGCTTAGGAGGGCCCCTCCACTTT
TRBJ1-2 | NA | once | TRBV5-1 | CASRSGGQTNGYTF | TGCGCCAGCCGCTCGGGAGGACAGACCAATGGCTACACCTTC
TRBJ2-5 | TRBD2 | NA | TRBV5-1 | CASSTAGVQETQYF | TGCGCCAGCAGCACGGCGGGGGTACAAGAGACCCAGTACTTC
TRBJ2-3 | TRBD2 | NA | TRBV27 | CASTSLAGASTDTQYF | TGTGCCAGCACAAGTCTGGCGGGAGCTTCCACAGATACGCAGTATTTT
TRBJ2-2 | NA | NA | TRBV7-2 | CASSFEERWWNTGELFF | TGTGCCAGCAGCTTTGAGGAGCGTTGGTGGAACACCGGGGAGCTGTTTTTT
TRBJ1-3 | NA | few | TRBV6-1 | CASSAGEGGNTIYF | TGTGCCAGCAGTGCAGGGGAAGGAGGAAACACCATATATTTT
TRBJ1-4 | NA | NA | TRBV7-2 | CASSPQDTSGKLFF | TGTGCCAGTAGCCCTCAAGACACTTCAGGAAAACTGTTTTTT
TRBJ2-7 | TRBD2 | NA | TRBV13 | CASSSRGEYEQYF | TGTGCCAGCAGCAGTCGGGGGGAGTACGAGCAGTACTTC